A single sample is the source of the 11 T cell receptor beta chains below, sequenced in a study of T cells after yellow fever vaccination. In TCRdb, the 5' RACE reads were re-called with MiXCR into one record per CDR3 protein. The table lists more than 95,000 distinct CDR3 sequences, over 12% of them singletons. The material was CD8+ T cells sorted from PBMCs, obtained 5 days after the yellow fever booster vaccination. The source of these receptors is a man aged 18 to 35 who received the YFV17D yellow fever vaccine.

This clonotype has just a few counts. The chain has TRBV10-3 and TRBJ1-1; D might be TRBD1 (6 bases). Germline V gene data show CDR1 as ENHRY and CDR2 as SYGVKD. The germline V and J ends were trimmed by 6 bases and 4 bases, with 18 bases remaining between them. The CDR3 is 15 amino acids. The CDR3 here is CAIRGSGELGTEAFF. CDR3 DNA sequence: TGTGCCATCAGAGGTTCAGGGGAGTTGGGCACTGAAGCTTTCTTT.

This clonotype has more than one count but fewer than ten. This chain uses TRBV12-3 or TRBV12-4 with TRBJ2-3; 9 bases align to TRBD2. V shed 6 bases and J 3 bases; nucleotides not matched to a gene: 7. The CDR3 runs 15 residues. The CDR3 DNA is TGTGCCAGCAGGGCCAGTCTAGCGGGGACAGATACGCAGTATTTT. Translated, it gives CASRASLAGTDTQYF.

In this sample, this clonotype turned up a few times. The chain carries TRBV12-3 or TRBV12-4 and TRBJ2-7; TRBD1 aligns across 8 bases. The CDR3 consists of 13 residues. Germline trimming cut 7 bases from V and 2 bases from J; bases unmatched to any gene: 4. The chain's CDR3 is CASTGDRTYEQYF. In DNA, the CDR3 is TGTGCCAGCACAGGGGACAGGACCTACGAGCAGTACTTC.

In this sample, this clonotype turned up a few times. The CDR3 nucleotides read TGCGCCAGCAGCCAAGATTTGAGAGGACAAGCACCGGAGAAAAACTATGGCTACACCTTC. Its protein is CASSQDLRGQAPEKNYGYTF. The chain couples TRBV4-3 to TRBJ1-2, with D possibly TRBD1 on 5 matching bases. CDR3 size: 20 residues. The germline V gene encodes CDR1 LGHNA and CDR2 YSLEER. Trimming stripped 0 bases from V and 2 bases from J, with 25 bases between.

This clonotype was detected a few times. The chain couples TRBV27 to TRBJ1-1; D is uncertain. Germline CDR1 MNHEY, CDR2 SMNVEV (reference sequence). The CDR3 runs 14 residues. Between the trimmed V and J ends, which lost 1 base and 4 bases, there was a span of 10 bases. CDR3 sequence (DNA): TGTGCCAGCAGTTTATTAGACGACCTCACTGAAGCTTTCTTT. It encodes CASSLLDDLTEAFF.

This clonotype was found once. The chain uses TRBV27 and TRBJ2-3; TRBD2 aligns across 8 bases. J lost 4 bases, V lost 5 bases, and 11 bases had no gene match. The germline gives CDR1 MNHEY, CDR2 SMNVEV (reference sequence). CDR3 length: 16 residues. The CDR3 sequence is CASSPFGGAVADTQYF. The CDR3 coding sequence is TGTGCCAGCAGTCCGTTCGGGGGGGCGGTGGCAGATACGCAGTATTTT.

Points on this clonotype: Here the CDR3 omits its conserved ending phenylalanine or tryptophan, so a read error is the likely source. This chain links TRBV13 with TRBJ1-5, with a weak D call TRBD1 (6 bases). The germline V gene has CDR1 PRHDT and CDR2 FYEKMQ (reference sequence). The CDR3 is 15 amino acids. Trimming removed 4 bases at V and 3 bases at J, with 13 bases between. CDR3 region: CASSSSGTNNQPQHS. The CDR3 nucleotides read TGTGCCAGCAGCTCATCTGGGACAAACAATCAGCCCCAGCATTCT.

The J gene is TRBJ2-3, the V gene TRBV20-1; the D gene is possibly TRBD2 (5 bases). Trimming removed 5 bases at V and 0 bases at J, with 15 bases between. CDR3 length: 15 residues. The germline V gene encodes CDR1 DFQATT and CDR2 SNEGSKA (reference sequence). CDR3 bases: TGCAGTGCTTCTCGATGGACTGAAAGCACAGATACGCAGTATTTT. Translating gives CSASRWTESTDTQYF.

This clonotype was seen a few times. The V and J genes are TRBV6-2 or TRBV6-3 and TRBJ1-5, with D unresolved. The CDR3 spans 13 residues. Germline V gene sequence: CDR1 MNHEY, CDR2 SVGEGT. With 7 bases removed from V and 7 bases from J, the gap between germline ends came to 14 bases. In DNA form, the CDR3 reads TGTGCCAGCACTCTAGTACCTCAGCAGCCCCAGCATTTT. It translates to CASTLVPQQPQHF.

This chain's CDR3 is CATSRESSRTEAFF. The CDR3 DNA reads as TGTGCCACCAGCAGAGAATCGAGCAGGACTGAAGCTTTCTTT. This sequence joins TRBV15 and TRBJ1-1; D is undetermined. The germline V gene encodes CDR1 LNHNV and CDR2 YYDKDF (reference sequence). The CDR3 is 14 residues long. V lost 0 bases and J lost 5, with 10 bases in between. The full variable domain, rest sourced from reference TRBV15 and TRBJ1-1, is DAMVIQNPRYQVTQFGKPVTLSCSQTLNHNVMYWYQQKSSQAPKLLFHYYDKDFNNEADTPDNFQSRRPNTSFCFLDIRSPGLGDTAMYLCATSRESSRTEAFFGQGTRLTVV.

The chain carries TRBV6-2 or TRBV6-3 and TRBJ1-5; D not certain. The CDR3 length is 15 residues. The germline V and J ends were trimmed by 2 bases and 0 bases, with 8 bases remaining between them. Germline CDR1 and CDR2: MNHEY and SVGEGT. The CDR3 spells CASSYGSYSNQPQHF. The CDR3 DNA reads TGTGCCAGCAGTTACGGCAGTTATAGCAATCAGCCCCAGCATTTT.